This TCR beta chain appears in the sequencing data of a study of T cells in Graves' hyperthyroidism and ophthalmopathy. Study context: The blood sample was taken at first diagnosis, before treatment began.

Amplified regions were TCR beta CDR3 sequences from RNA transcripts. First-round RT-PCR of the TCR CDR3 relied on the HTBI primer set. TCRdb reprocessed the multiplex PCR reads via MiXCR and lists one record per CDR3 protein. The repertoire holds roughly 750,000 distinct CDR3 sequences, with about 17% as singletons. With 7 bases clipped from V and 4 bases from J, the junction kept 8 bases outside the gene matches. The length of the CDR3 is 15 residues. CDR1 and CDR2 (germline): LGHDT, YNNKEL (reference sequence). Stable hyperthyroidism: no ophthalmopathy progression over 18 months of follow-up. Clinical symptoms, serum thyroxine and TRAb, thyroid ultrasound and orbital computed tomography together formed the diagnostic basis. There are many counts of this clonotype.

The chain joins TRBV3-1 to TRBJ2-3; 10 bases match TRBD1. This TCR was sampled from a man in his late teens or twenties with Graves' hyperthyroidism. Sequencing input: blood. The CDR3 reads CASTPTGQGSDTQYF. CDR3 sequence (DNA): TGTGCCAGCACACCTACGGGACAGGGGTCAGATACGCAGTATTTT.